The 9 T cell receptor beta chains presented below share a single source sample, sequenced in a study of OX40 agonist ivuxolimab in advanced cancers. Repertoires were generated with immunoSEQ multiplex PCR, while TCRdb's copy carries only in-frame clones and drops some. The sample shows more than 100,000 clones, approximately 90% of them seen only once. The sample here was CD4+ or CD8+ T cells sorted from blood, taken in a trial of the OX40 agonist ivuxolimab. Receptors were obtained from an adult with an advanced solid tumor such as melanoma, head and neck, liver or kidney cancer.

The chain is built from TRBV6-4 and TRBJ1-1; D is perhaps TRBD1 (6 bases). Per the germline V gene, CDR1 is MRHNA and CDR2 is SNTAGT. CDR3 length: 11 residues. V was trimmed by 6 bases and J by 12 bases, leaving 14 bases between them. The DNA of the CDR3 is TGTGCCAGCAGAACGGGGGGCAGAACTTTCTTT. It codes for CASRTGGRTFF.

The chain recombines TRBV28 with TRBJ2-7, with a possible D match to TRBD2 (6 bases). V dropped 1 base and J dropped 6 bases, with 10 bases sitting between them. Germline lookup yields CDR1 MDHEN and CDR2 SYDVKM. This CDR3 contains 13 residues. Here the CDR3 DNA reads TGTGCCAGCAGTTTATTGGGGGGAGGCGAGCAGTACTTC. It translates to CASSLLGGGEQYF.

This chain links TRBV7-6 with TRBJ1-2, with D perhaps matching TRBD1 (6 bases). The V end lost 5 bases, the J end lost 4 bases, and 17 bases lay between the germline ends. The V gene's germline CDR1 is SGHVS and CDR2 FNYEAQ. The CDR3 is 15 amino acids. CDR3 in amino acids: CASSAMTGSGYGYTF. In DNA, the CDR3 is TGTGCCAGCAGCGCCATGACAGGTTCTGGCTATGGCTACACCTTC. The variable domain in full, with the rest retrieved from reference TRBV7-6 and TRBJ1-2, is GAGVSQSPRYKVTKRGQDVALRCDPISGHVSLYWYRQALGQGPEFLTYFNYEAQQDKSGLPNDRFSAERPEGSISTLTIQRTEQRDSAMYRCASSAMTGSGYGYTFGSGTRLTVV.

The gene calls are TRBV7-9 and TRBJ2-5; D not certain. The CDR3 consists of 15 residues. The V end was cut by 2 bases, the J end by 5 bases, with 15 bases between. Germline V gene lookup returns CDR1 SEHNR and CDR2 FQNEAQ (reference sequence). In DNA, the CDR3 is TGTGCCAGCAGCTTACCGCGACCACGTGCGGAGACCCAGTACTTC. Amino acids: CASSLPRPRAETQYF.

Written as DNA, the CDR3 is TGTGCCAGCAGGTGGACTAGCGGGCTGAAGAATGAGCAGTTCTTC. Its translation: CASRWTSGLKNEQFF. The chain carries TRBV6-6 and TRBJ2-1; 11 bases match TRBD2. There are 15 residues in the CDR3. From germline, CDR1 is MNHNY and CDR2 SVGAGI (reference sequence). Trimming at V came to 6 bases and at J to 7 bases, leaving 8 bases not matched to a gene.

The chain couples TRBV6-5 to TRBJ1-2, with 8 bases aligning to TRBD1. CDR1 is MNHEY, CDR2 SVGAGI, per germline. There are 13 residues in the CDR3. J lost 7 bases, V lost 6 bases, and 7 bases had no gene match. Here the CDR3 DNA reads TGTGCCAGCAGCCACCCAGGGGGCGGTGGCTACACCTTC. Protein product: CASSHPGGGGYTF.

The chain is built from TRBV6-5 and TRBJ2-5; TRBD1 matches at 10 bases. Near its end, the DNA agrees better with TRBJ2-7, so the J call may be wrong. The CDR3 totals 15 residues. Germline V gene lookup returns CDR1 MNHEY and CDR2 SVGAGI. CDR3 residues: CASSYSGTGEYEQYF. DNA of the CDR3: TGTGCCAGCAGTTACTCGGGGACAGGGGAATACGAGCAGTACTTC.

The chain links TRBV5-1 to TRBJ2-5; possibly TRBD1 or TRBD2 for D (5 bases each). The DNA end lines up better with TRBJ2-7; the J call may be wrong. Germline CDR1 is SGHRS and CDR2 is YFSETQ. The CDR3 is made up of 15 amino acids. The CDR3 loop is CASSRGTGIFYEQYF. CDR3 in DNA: TGCGCCAGCAGCCGGGGAACAGGAATTTTCTACGAGCAGTACTTC.

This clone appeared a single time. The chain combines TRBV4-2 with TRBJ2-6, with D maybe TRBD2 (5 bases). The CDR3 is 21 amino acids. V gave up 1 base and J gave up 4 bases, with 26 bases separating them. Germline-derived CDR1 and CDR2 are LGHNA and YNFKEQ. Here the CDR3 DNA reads TGTGCCAGCAGCCAAGTTGGTGCGGCGCTTAAGACCTCGGGGGGGGCCAACGTCCTGACTTTC. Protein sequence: CASSQVGAALKTSGGANVLTF.